These T cell receptor beta chains were read from a single sample in a study of cytomegalovirus exposure and HLA in healthy donors. Clones were sequenced by immunoSEQ multiplex PCR, and TCRdb holds only the in-frame ones, with some missing. The sample has over 100,000 clones, about nine tenths seen once; the top ten hold about 3.5%. Sequenced: PBMCs. These TCRs come from a man under 40 in good health and CMV-seronegative. Both conserved end residues are part of each CDR3. D genes are given only for firm matches. A row's size may be missing; if present it is once, few, many or a size class.

V gene: TRBV18
clone size: NA
J gene: TRBJ1-5
D gene: TRBD1
CDR3 length: 15
CDR3 protein: CASSPRKGASEPQHF
CDR3 DNA: TGTGCCAGCTCACCACGTAAGGGGGCATCGGAGCCCCAGCATTTT

V gene: TRBV6-1
clone size: NA
J gene: TRBJ1-6
D gene: NA
CDR3 length: 15
CDR3 protein: CASSEALTTGSPLHF
CDR3 DNA: TGTGCCAGCAGTGAAGCGCTGACAACTGGTTCACCCCTCCACTTT

V gene: TRBV6-5
clone size: NA
J gene: TRBJ2-7
D gene: NA
CDR3 length: 14
CDR3 protein: CASNTRDSPYEQYF
CDR3 DNA: TGTGCCAGCAATACTAGGGACTCTCCCTACGAGCAGTACTTC

V gene: TRBV27
clone size: NA
J gene: TRBJ1-5
D gene: NA
CDR3 length: 15
CDR3 protein: CASRAPGAPNQPQHF
CDR3 DNA: TGTGCCAGCAGGGCCCCCGGAGCTCCCAATCAGCCCCAGCATTTT

V gene: TRBV4-1
clone size: NA
J gene: TRBJ1-4
D gene: NA
CDR3 length: 15
CDR3 protein: CASSQGRGASEKLFF
CDR3 DNA: TGCGCCAGCAGCCAAGGGCGGGGTGCGTCCGAAAAACTGTTTTTT

V gene: TRBV7-9
clone size: NA
J gene: TRBJ2-7
D gene: NA
CDR3 length: 16
CDR3 protein: CASSPRRGTSHYEQYF
CDR3 DNA: TGTGCCAGCAGCCCCCGGCGCGGGACTTCGCACTACGAGCAGTACTTC

V gene: TRBV6-5
clone size: NA
J gene: TRBJ1-1
D gene: NA
CDR3 length: 14
CDR3 protein: CASSYGQVNTEAFF
CDR3 DNA: TGTGCCAGCAGTTACGGCCAGGTGAACACTGAAGCTTTCTTT

V gene: TRBV5-1
clone size: NA
J gene: TRBJ2-2
D gene: NA
CDR3 length: 12
CDR3 protein: CASPGDTGELFF
CDR3 DNA: TGCGCCAGCCCCGGGGACACCGGGGAGCTGTTTTTT

V gene: TRBV4-1
clone size: NA
J gene: TRBJ1-4
D gene: NA
CDR3 length: 16
CDR3 protein: CASSQIAERGGEKLFF
CDR3 DNA: TGCGCCAGCAGCCAAATCGCCGAAAGGGGTGGCGAAAAACTGTTTTTT

V gene: TRBV5-4
clone size: NA
J gene: TRBJ2-3
D gene: NA
CDR3 length: 15
CDR3 protein: CASSSDRDHTDTQYF
CDR3 DNA: TGTGCCAGCAGCAGCGACAGAGACCACACAGATACGCAGTATTTT

V gene: TRBV7-2
clone size: once
J gene: TRBJ2-6
D gene: TRBD2
CDR3 length: 17
CDR3 protein: CASSLVSGGPGANVLTF
CDR3 DNA: TGTGCCAGCAGCCTAGTCTCGGGAGGGCCCGGGGCCAACGTCCTGACTTTC

V gene: TRBV7-3
clone size: NA
J gene: TRBJ2-7
D gene: NA
CDR3 length: 14
CDR3 protein: CASSLGPRSYEQYF
CDR3 DNA: TGTGCCAGCAGCTTGGGGCCTCGGTCCTACGAGCAGTACTTC

V gene: TRBV28
clone size: NA
J gene: TRBJ1-4
D gene: NA
CDR3 length: 15
CDR3 protein: CASSAIRDMGEKLFF
CDR3 DNA: TGTGCCAGCTCCGCTATTCGGGACATGGGGGAAAAACTGTTTTTT

V gene: TRBV18
clone size: once
J gene: TRBJ2-7
D gene: TRBD2
CDR3 length: 13
CDR3 protein: CASSPGTTYEQYF
CDR3 DNA: TGTGCCAGCTCACCCGGGACTACCTACGAGCAGTACTTC

V gene: TRBV4-1
clone size: NA
J gene: TRBJ2-2
D gene: NA
CDR3 length: 17
CDR3 protein: CASSQVMQRSPPGELFF
CDR3 DNA: TGCGCCAGCAGCCAGGTTATGCAGAGGAGTCCCCCCGGGGAGCTGTTTTTT

V gene: TRBV6-5
clone size: NA
J gene: TRBJ1-1
D gene: NA
CDR3 length: 14
CDR3 protein: CASSYTATVRGAFF
CDR3 DNA: TGTGCCAGCAGTTACACCGCGACGGTCAGAGGGGCTTTCTTT

V gene: TRBV6-5
clone size: NA
J gene: TRBJ2-3
D gene: NA
CDR3 length: 16
CDR3 protein: CASSSGMRGGSDTQYF
CDR3 DNA: TGTGCCAGCAGTTCAGGGATGAGGGGGGGCTCAGATACGCAGTATTTT

V gene: TRBV4-3
clone size: many
J gene: TRBJ2-5
D gene: NA
CDR3 length: 16
CDR3 protein: CASSQQGSGSAETQYF
CDR3 DNA: TGCGCCAGCAGCCAGCAAGGTTCGGGATCAGCGGAGACCCAGTACTTC

V gene: TRBV5-1
clone size: many
J gene: TRBJ2-5
D gene: TRBD2
CDR3 length: 16
CDR3 protein: CASSPPGLAVLKTQYF
CDR3 DNA: TGCGCCAGCAGCCCACCGGGACTAGCGGTATTAAAGACCCAGTACTTC

V gene: TRBV9
clone size: NA
J gene: TRBJ1-2
D gene: NA
CDR3 length: 14
CDR3 protein: CASSVSPNSYGYTF
CDR3 DNA: TGTGCCAGCAGCGTAAGCCCTAACTCCTATGGCTACACCTTC

V gene: TRBV27
clone size: NA
J gene: TRBJ1-2
D gene: TRBD1
CDR3 length: 16
CDR3 protein: CASSSGTGGSFYGYTF
CDR3 DNA: TGTGCCAGCAGTTCCGGGACAGGGGGCTCCTTCTATGGCTACACCTTC

V gene: TRBV5-4
clone size: NA
J gene: TRBJ1-2
D gene: NA
CDR3 length: 14
CDR3 protein: CASSPSPRGSGYTF
CDR3 DNA: TGTGCCAGCAGCCCGTCGCCCAGGGGCAGTGGCTACACCTTC

V gene: TRBV28
clone size: NA
J gene: TRBJ2-7
D gene: TRBD1
CDR3 length: 13
CDR3 protein: CASIRTGTYEQYF
CDR3 DNA: TGTGCCAGCATCCGGACAGGGACCTACGAGCAGTACTTC

V gene: TRBV2
clone size: NA
J gene: TRBJ1-6
D gene: TRBD1
CDR3 length: 16
CDR3 protein: CASSERRTGYNSPLHF
CDR3 DNA: TGTGCCAGCAGTGAGAGGAGGACAGGGTATAATTCACCCCTCCACTTT

V gene: TRBV9
clone size: NA
J gene: TRBJ2-1
D gene: NA
CDR3 length: 15
CDR3 protein: CASSVEGGPYNEQFF
CDR3 DNA: TGTGCCAGCAGCGTAGAGGGGGGGCCTTACAATGAGCAGTTCTTC

V gene: TRBV6-5
clone size: once
J gene: TRBJ1-5
D gene: TRBD1
CDR3 length: 15
CDR3 protein: CASSARGQGPQPQHF
CDR3 DNA: TGTGCCAGCAGTGCTAGGGGGCAGGGGCCTCAGCCCCAGCATTTT

V gene: TRBV29-1
clone size: NA
J gene: TRBJ2-7
D gene: TRBD1
CDR3 length: 17
CDR3 protein: CSATITTGPEITYEQYF
CDR3 DNA: TGCAGTGCAACAATAACGACAGGGCCGGAAATAACCTACGAGCAGTACTTC

V gene: TRBV7-9
clone size: NA
J gene: TRBJ2-1
D gene: NA
CDR3 length: 13
CDR3 protein: CASSQDEAVEQFF
CDR3 DNA: TGTGCCAGCAGTCAAGACGAGGCAGTTGAGCAGTTCTTC

V gene: TRBV7-2
clone size: NA
J gene: TRBJ2-4
D gene: NA
CDR3 length: 19
CDR3 protein: CASSVTGTQSGLAKNIQYF
CDR3 DNA: TGTGCCAGCAGCGTAACCGGGACACAAAGTGGACTAGCCAAAAACATTCAGTACTTC

V gene: TRBV29-1
clone size: NA
J gene: TRBJ2-2
D gene: NA
CDR3 length: 14
CDR3 protein: CSVVGQPNTGELFF
CDR3 DNA: TGCAGCGTTGTTGGGCAGCCGAACACCGGGGAGCTGTTTTTT

V gene: TRBV27
clone size: NA
J gene: TRBJ1-5
D gene: TRBD1
CDR3 length: 15
CDR3 protein: CASSLRDRVNQPQHF
CDR3 DNA: TGTGCCAGCAGTTTAAGGGACAGGGTTAACCAGCCCCAGCATTTT

V gene: TRBV9
clone size: NA
J gene: TRBJ1-3
D gene: NA
CDR3 length: 13
CDR3 protein: CASTSFSGNTIYF
CDR3 DNA: TGTGCCAGCACCTCGTTCTCTGGAAACACCATATATTTT

V gene: TRBV4-2
clone size: few
J gene: TRBJ2-5
D gene: TRBD2
CDR3 length: 17
CDR3 protein: CASSQWLAGDLQETQYF
CDR3 DNA: TGTGCCAGCAGCCAATGGCTGGCGGGGGACCTCCAAGAGACCCAGTACTTC

V gene: TRBV10-3
clone size: NA
J gene: TRBJ2-7
D gene: NA
CDR3 length: 14
CDR3 protein: CAISENESTYEQYF
CDR3 DNA: TGTGCCATCAGTGAGAACGAGAGCACCTACGAGCAGTACTTC

V gene: TRBV5-4
clone size: once
J gene: TRBJ2-7
D gene: TRBD2
CDR3 length: 15
CDR3 protein: CASSLAGSGGVEQYF
CDR3 DNA: TGTGCCAGCAGCTTGGCCGGGAGCGGGGGCGTAGAGCAGTACTTC

V gene: TRBV21-1
clone size: NA
J gene: TRBJ1-2
D gene: NA
CDR3 length: 15
CDR3 protein: CASSKADRGVYGYTF
CDR3 DNA: TGTGCCAGCAGCAAAGCGGACAGGGGGGTCTATGGCTACACCTTC

V gene: TRBV6-5
clone size: NA
J gene: TRBJ2-5
D gene: NA
CDR3 length: 13
CDR3 protein: CASSGGRKETQYF
CDR3 DNA: TGTGCCAGCAGTGGAGGACGGAAAGAGACCCAGTACTTC

V gene: TRBV27
clone size: NA
J gene: TRBJ2-5
D gene: TRBD1
CDR3 length: 14
CDR3 protein: CASSPTGGAETQYF
CDR3 DNA: TGTGCCAGCAGTCCTACAGGGGGTGCGGAGACCCAGTACTTC

V gene: TRBV7-9
clone size: NA
J gene: TRBJ2-7
D gene: NA
CDR3 length: 14
CDR3 protein: CASSPTDRTYEQYF
CDR3 DNA: TGTGCCAGCAGCCCTACCGACAGGACCTACGAGCAGTACTTC

V gene: TRBV25-1
clone size: NA
J gene: TRBJ1-4
D gene: NA
CDR3 length: 15
CDR3 protein: CASSDAGATNEKLFF
CDR3 DNA: TGTGCCAGCAGTGACGCAGGGGCAACTAATGAAAAACTGTTTTTT

V gene: TRBV27
clone size: once
J gene: TRBJ2-1
D gene: TRBD1
CDR3 length: 17
CDR3 protein: CASSVTAGTGPYNEQFF
CDR3 DNA: TGTGCCAGCAGTGTAACTGCCGGGACAGGGCCCTACAATGAGCAGTTCTTC

V gene: TRBV5-1
clone size: NA
J gene: TRBJ1-1
D gene: NA
CDR3 length: 15
CDR3 protein: CASSPLGAGNTEAFF
CDR3 DNA: TGCGCCAGCAGCCCCTTGGGGGCTGGGAACACTGAAGCTTTCTTT

V gene: TRBV5-1
clone size: few
J gene: TRBJ2-7
D gene: TRBD1
CDR3 length: 14
CDR3 protein: CASSAGQGAYEQYF
CDR3 DNA: TGCGCCAGCAGCGCGGGACAGGGAGCCTACGAGCAGTACTTC